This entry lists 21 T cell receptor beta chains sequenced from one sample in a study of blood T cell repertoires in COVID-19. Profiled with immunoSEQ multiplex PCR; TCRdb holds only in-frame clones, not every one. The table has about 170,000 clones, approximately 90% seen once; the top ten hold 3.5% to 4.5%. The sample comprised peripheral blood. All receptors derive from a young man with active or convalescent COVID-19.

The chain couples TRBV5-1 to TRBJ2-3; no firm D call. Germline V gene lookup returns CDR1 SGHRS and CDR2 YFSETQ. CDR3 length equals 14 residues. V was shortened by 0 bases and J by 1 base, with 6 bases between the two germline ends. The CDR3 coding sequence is TGCGCCAGCAGCTTGGCGTCAGGCACAGATACGCAGTATTTT. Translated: CASSLASGTDTQYF.

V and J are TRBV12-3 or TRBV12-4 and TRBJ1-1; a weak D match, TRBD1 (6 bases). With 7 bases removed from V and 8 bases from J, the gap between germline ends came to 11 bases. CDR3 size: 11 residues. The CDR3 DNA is TGTGCCAGCACCCAGGGGTCAGAAGCTTTCTTT. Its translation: CASTQGSEAFF.

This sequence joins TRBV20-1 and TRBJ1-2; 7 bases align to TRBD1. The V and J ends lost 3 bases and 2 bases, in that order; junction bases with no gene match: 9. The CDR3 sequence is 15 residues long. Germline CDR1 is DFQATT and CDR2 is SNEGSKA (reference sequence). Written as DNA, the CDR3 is TGCAGTGCTAGTGACGCCGTGACAGGGAACTATGGCTACACCTTC. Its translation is CSASDAVTGNYGYTF.

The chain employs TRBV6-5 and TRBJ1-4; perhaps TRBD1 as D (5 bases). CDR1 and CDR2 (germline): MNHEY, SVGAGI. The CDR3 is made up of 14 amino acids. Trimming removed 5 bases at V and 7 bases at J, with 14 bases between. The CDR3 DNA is TGTGCCAGCAGTCAGGGTATAGATAGTGAAAAACTGTTTTTT. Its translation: CASSQGIDSEKLFF.

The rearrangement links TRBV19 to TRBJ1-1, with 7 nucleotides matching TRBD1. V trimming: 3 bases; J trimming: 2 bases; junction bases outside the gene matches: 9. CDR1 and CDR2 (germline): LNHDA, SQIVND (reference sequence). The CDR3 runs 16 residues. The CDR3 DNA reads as TGTGCCAGTAGTATCCTAACGGGACAGAGAAACACTGAAGCTTTCTTT. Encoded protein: CASSILTGQRNTEAFF.

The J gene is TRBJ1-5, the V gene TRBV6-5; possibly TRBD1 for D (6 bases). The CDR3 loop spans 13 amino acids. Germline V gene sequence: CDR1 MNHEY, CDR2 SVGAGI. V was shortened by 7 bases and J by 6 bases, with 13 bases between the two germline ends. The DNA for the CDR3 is TGTGCCAGCATTGGAACAGGGTCTCAGCCCCAGCATTTT. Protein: CASIGTGSQPQHF.

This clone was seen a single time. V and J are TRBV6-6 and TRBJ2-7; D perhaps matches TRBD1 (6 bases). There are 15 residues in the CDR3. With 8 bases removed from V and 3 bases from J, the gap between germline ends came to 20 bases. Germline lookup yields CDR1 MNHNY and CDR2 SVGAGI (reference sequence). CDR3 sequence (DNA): TGTGCCAGCGGGTACTGGACAGACGGTGTCTACGAGCAGTACTTC. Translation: CASGYWTDGVYEQYF.

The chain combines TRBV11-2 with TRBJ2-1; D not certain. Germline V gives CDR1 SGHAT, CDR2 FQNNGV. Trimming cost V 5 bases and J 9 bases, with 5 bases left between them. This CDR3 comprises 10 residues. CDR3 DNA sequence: TGTGCCAGCAGCGCAGGTGAGCAGTTCTTC. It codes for CASSAGEQFF.

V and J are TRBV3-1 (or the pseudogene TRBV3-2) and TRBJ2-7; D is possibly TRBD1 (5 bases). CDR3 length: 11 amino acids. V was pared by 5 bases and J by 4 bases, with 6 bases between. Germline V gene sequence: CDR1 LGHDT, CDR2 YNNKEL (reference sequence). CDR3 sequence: CASSKGYEQYF. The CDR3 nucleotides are TGTGCCAGCAGCAAGGGGTACGAGCAGTACTTC.

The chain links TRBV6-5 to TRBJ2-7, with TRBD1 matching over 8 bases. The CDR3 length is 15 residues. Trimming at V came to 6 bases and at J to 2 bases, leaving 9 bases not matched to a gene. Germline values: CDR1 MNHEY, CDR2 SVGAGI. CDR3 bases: TGTGCCAGCAGGAACACAGGGGGAACGGCCTACGAGCAGTACGTC. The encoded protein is CASRNTGGTAYEQYV.

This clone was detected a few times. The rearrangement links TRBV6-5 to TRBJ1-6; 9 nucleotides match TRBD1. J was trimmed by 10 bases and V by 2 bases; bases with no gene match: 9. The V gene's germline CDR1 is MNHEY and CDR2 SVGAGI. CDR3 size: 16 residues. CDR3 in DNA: TGTGCCAGCAGTTACCGGGCGACAGGGGGAGGGTCACCCCTCCACTTT. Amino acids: CASSYRATGGGSPLHF.

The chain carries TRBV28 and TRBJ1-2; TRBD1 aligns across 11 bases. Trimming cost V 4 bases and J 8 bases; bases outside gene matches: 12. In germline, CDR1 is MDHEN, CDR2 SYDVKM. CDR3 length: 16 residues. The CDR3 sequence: CASSSPRTGGAQGYTF. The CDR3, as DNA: TGTGCCAGCAGTTCTCCCCGGACAGGGGGCGCCCAAGGCTACACCTTC.

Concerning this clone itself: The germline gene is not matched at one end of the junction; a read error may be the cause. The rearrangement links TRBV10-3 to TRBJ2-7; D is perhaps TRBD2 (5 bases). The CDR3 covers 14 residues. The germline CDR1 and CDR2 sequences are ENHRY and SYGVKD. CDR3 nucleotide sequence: TGTGCCATCACTCGTCTGGGGAGCTCCAACGAGCAGTACTTC. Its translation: CAITRLGSSNEQYF.

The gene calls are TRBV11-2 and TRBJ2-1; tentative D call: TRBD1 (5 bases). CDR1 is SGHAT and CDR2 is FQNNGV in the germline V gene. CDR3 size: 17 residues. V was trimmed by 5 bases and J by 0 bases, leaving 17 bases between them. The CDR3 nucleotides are TGTGCCAGCAGCCCGCCCTACAGGTCGAGCTCCTACAATGAGCAGTTCTTC. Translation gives CASSPPYRSSSYNEQFF.

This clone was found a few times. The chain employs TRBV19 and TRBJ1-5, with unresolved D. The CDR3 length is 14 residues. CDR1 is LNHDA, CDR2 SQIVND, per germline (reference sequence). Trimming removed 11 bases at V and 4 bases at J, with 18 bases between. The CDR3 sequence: CACRDVIWNQPQHF. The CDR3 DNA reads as TGTGCCTGCCGGGATGTGATATGGAATCAGCCCCAGCATTTT.

CDR3 coding DNA: TGTGCCAGCAGCCCCGGACAGGGAGGAGGCTACACCTTC. Protein product: CASSPGQGGGYTF. This chain links TRBV11-3 with TRBJ1-2; 8 bases match TRBD1. Trimming cost V 5 bases and J 8 bases; bases outside gene matches: 7. Germline V CDR1 and CDR2: SGHNT, YENEEA. The CDR3 is made up of 13 amino acids.

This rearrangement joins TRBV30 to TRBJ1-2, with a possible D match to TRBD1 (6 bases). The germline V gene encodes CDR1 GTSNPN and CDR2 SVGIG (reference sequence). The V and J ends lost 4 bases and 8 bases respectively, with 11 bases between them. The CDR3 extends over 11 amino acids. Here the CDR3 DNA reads TGTGCCTGGACGGTAGGGGGAGGCTACACCTTC. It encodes CAWTVGGGYTF.

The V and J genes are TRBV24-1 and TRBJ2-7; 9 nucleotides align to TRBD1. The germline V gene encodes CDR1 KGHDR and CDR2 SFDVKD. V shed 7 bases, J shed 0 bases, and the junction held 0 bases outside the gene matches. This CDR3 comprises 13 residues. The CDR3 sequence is CATRDRGSYEQYV. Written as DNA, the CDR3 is TGTGCCACCAGGGACAGGGGCTCCTACGAGCAGTACGTC.

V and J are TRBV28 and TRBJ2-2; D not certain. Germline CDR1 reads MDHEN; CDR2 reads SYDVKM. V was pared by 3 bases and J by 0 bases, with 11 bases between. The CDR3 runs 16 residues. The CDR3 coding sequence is TGTGCCAGCAGTTTTTCTTCAGGTTCGAACACCGGGGAGCTGTTTTTT. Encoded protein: CASSFSSGSNTGELFF.

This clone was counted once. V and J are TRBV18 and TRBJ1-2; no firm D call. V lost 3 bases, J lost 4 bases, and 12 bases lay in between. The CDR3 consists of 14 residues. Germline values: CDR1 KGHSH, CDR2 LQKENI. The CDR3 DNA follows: TGTGCCAGCTCACCTTCCGTTGAGGGCTATGGCTACACCTTC. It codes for CASSPSVEGYGYTF.

The CDR3 region is CASSESGTGGLNQPQHF. In DNA, the CDR3 is TGTGCCAGCAGTGAATCCGGGACAGGGGGCCTTAATCAGCCCCAGCATTTT. The J gene is TRBJ1-5, the V gene TRBV28; TRBD1 matches at 12 bases. Germline values: CDR1 MDHEN, CDR2 SYDVKM. CDR3 length: 17 residues. V lost 5 bases and J lost 4; bases outside the gene matches: 9.